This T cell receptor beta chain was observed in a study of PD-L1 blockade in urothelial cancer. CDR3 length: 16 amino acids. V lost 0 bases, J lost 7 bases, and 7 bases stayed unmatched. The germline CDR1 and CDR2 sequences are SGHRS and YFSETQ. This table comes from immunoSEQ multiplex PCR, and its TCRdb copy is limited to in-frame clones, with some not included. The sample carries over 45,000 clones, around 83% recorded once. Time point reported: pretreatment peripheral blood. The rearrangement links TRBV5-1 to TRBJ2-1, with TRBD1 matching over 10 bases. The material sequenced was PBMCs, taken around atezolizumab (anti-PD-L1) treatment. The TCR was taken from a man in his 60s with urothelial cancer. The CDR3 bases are TGCGCCAGCAGCTTGGCCGCGGGGACAGGGGCTAATGAGCAGTTCTTC. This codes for CASSLAAGTGANEQFF.